Following are 21 T cell receptor beta chains from one sample sequenced in a study of blood T cell repertoires in COVID-19. Measured with immunoSEQ multiplex PCR; TCRdb has only the in-frame clones, and not every one. The sample records fewer than 350,000 clones, about 92% being singletons. The sequenced material came from peripheral blood. Receptors were obtained from a woman aged 55-75 years with COVID-19, enrolled during active disease.

The chain is built from TRBV12-5 and TRBJ1-6, with D possibly TRBD1 on 5 matching bases. V lost 6 bases and J 4 bases, leaving 13 bases between the germline ends. The germline V gene encodes CDR1 LGHNT and CDR2 FRNRAP. This CDR3 has 15 residues. The CDR3 DNA sequence: TGTGCTAGTGGGAAGACAGAATTTTATAATTCACCCCTCCACTTT. Protein sequence: CASGKTEFYNSPLHF.

This clone was seen more than once but under ten times. This sequence joins TRBV3-1 (or the pseudogene TRBV3-2) and TRBJ1-1; D is perhaps TRBD1 (6 bases). V lost 4 bases, J lost 1 base, and 10 bases lay in between. The CDR3 totals 14 residues. Germline CDR1 is LGHDT and CDR2 is YNNKEL (reference sequence). The CDR3 spells CASSPRTANTEAFF. The CDR3 nucleotides read TGTGCCAGCAGCCCGCGGACAGCGAACACTGAAGCTTTCTTT.

The chain carries TRBV12-5 and TRBJ2-7, with a possible D match to TRBD2 (6 bases). Germline assignment: CDR1 LGHNT and CDR2 FRNRAP. The CDR3 covers 15 residues. The V and J ends lost 6 bases and 1 base respectively, with 16 bases between them. The CDR3 DNA follows: TGTGCTAGTGGGTGGGACTCAACCAGTTCCTACGAGCAGTACTTC. This sequence encodes CASGWDSTSSYEQYF.

A note on this clone: The same CDR3 arises from other DNA sequences in this sample as well. The chain recombines TRBV5-4 with TRBJ1-1; the match to TRBD1 covers 7 bases. Germline V gives CDR1 SGHNT, CDR2 YYREEE (reference sequence). The CDR3 is made up of 14 amino acids. V shed 4 bases and J 3 bases; nucleotides not matched to a gene: 6. CDR3 nucleotide sequence: TGTGCCAGCAGCAGGGGGCAAGGTGACACTGAAGCTTTCTTT. Translation gives CASSRGQGDTEAFF.

The chain combines TRBV7-3 with TRBJ1-4, with D uncertain. Germline V gene data show CDR1 as SGHTA and CDR2 as FQGTGA. V was clipped by 5 bases and J by 7 bases, with 17 bases between them. This CDR3 spans 15 amino acids. The CDR3 coding sequence is TGTGCCAGCAGCCCAAGTGGAGGGAAAGGTGAAAAACTGTTTTTT. Protein sequence: CASSPSGGKGEKLFF.

The chain employs TRBV19 and TRBJ1-1; 7 nucleotides line up with TRBD1. Germline assignment: CDR1 LNHDA and CDR2 SQIVND (reference sequence). CDR3 size: 12 residues. The trim removed 7 bases at V and 6 bases at J, leaving 5 bases unmatched. CDR3: CASINRGAEAFF. The CDR3 DNA sequence: TGTGCCAGTATAAACAGGGGCGCTGAAGCTTTCTTT. Full variable domain (missing parts from reference TRBV19 and TRBJ1-1): DGGITQSPKYLFRKEGQNVTLSCEQNLNHDAMYWYRQDPGQGLRLIYYSQIVNDFQKGDIAEGYSVSREKKESFPLTVTSAQKNPTAFYLCASINRGAEAFFGQGTRLTVV.

CDR3: CASSLNPPSGQAGNEQYF. For the CDR3, the DNA is TGTGCCAGCAGCTTAAATCCCCCGTCTGGACAGGCAGGAAACGAGCAGTACTTC. J is TRBJ2-7 and V is TRBV7-3; 7 bases match TRBD1. The V and J ends lost 1 base and 5 bases, in that order; junction bases with no gene match: 17. The CDR3 contains 18 residues. In germline, CDR1 is SGHTA, CDR2 FQGTGA.

This clone was detected once. The chain recombines TRBV2 with TRBJ2-5, with TRBD1 matching 8 bases. Germline assignment: CDR1 SNHLY and CDR2 FYNNEI. V was clipped by 10 bases and J by 2 bases; unmatched bases: 9. This CDR3 is built from 14 residues. As DNA, the CDR3 is TGTGCCACCCAGGTCGGACAGGGTCAAGAGACCCAGTACTTC. This gives the protein CATQVGQGQETQYF. Together with reference TRBV2 and TRBJ2-5, the CDR3 gives the full variable domain: EPEVTQTPSHQVTQMGQEVILRCVPISNHLYFYWYRQILGQKVEFLVSFYNNEISEKSEIFDDQFSVERPDGSNFTLKIRSTKLEDSAMYFCATQVGQGQETQYFGPGTRLLVL.

The chain has TRBV7-8 and TRBJ1-1; perhaps TRBD1 as D (5 bases). This CDR3 comprises 14 residues. Germline V CDR1 and CDR2: SGHVS, FQNEAQ. V was trimmed by 11 bases and J by 1 base, leaving 17 bases between them. This CDR3 reads CAEAGESGNTEAFF. The CDR3 nucleotides read TGTGCCGAAGCGGGGGAGAGTGGGAACACTGAAGCTTTCTTT.

V is TRBV7-9 and J is TRBJ1-4, with D possibly being TRBD1 (5 bases). The CDR3 is made up of 16 amino acids. Deletions cut 2 bases from V and 5 bases from J, with 15 bases between. CDR1 and CDR2 from the germline V gene are SEHNR and FQNEAQ (reference sequence). The CDR3 sequence is CASSLSDRGENEKLFF. CDR3 in DNA: TGTGCCAGCAGCTTATCTGACCGGGGGGAAAATGAAAAACTGTTTTTT.

The rearrangement joins TRBV19 to TRBJ2-1, with 16 bases matching TRBD2. With 6 bases clipped from V and 6 bases from J, the junction kept 8 bases outside the gene matches. Germline CDR1 reads LNHDA; CDR2 reads SQIVND (reference sequence). The length of the CDR3 is 17 residues. CDR3 region: CASRRGLAGGPGNEQFF. The CDR3 nucleotides read TGTGCCAGTAGGAGGGGACTAGCGGGGGGGCCGGGCAATGAGCAGTTCTTC.

V usage is TRBV11-2 and J usage is TRBJ2-1; TRBD1 agrees at 10 bases. The V and J ends lost 5 bases and 4 bases, in that order; junction bases with no gene match: 5. Germline values: CDR1 SGHAT, CDR2 FQNNGV. The CDR3 is 15 residues long. The DNA of the CDR3 is TGTGCCAGCAGCCCAGTGGGACAGGGGTACAATGAGCAGTTCTTC. Translated: CASSPVGQGYNEQFF.

The rearrangement joins TRBV7-3 to TRBJ1-2; 9 bases are a match to TRBD1. The CDR3 loop spans 15 amino acids. Germline-derived CDR1 and CDR2 are SGHTA and FQGTGA. Germline trimming cut 2 bases from V and 4 bases from J; bases unmatched to any gene: 5. The CDR3 loop reads CASSLDRGEFYGYTF. CDR3 DNA: TGTGCCAGCAGCTTAGACAGGGGGGAATTCTATGGCTACACCTTC.

This clone was counted a single time. V and J are TRBV12-3 or TRBV12-4 and TRBJ1-2; 8 nucleotides match TRBD1. The CDR3 spans 12 residues. The junction had 4 bases not matched to a gene; V was cut back by 5 bases and J by 8 bases. The CDR3 DNA sequence: TGTGCCAGCAGTCAGACAGGGGAGGGCTACACCTTC. The encoded protein is CASSQTGEGYTF.

The chain has TRBV9 and TRBJ1-3, with unresolved D. This CDR3 has 15 residues. CDR1 and CDR2 (germline): SGDLS, YYNGEE. V was pared by 5 bases and J by 2 bases, with 14 bases between. CDR3 nucleotides: TGTGCCAGCAGTCCTCAGACTACCGCTGGAAACACCATATATTTT. It is translated as CASSPQTTAGNTIYF.

This clone was seen only a few times. As DNA, the CDR3 is TGTGCCAGCAGTTCCGGGACAGGGCTTAGTGGCTACACCTTC. Its translation is CASSSGTGLSGYTF. The chain recombines TRBV2 with TRBJ1-2; 9 bases fit TRBD1. CDR3 length: 14 residues. Germline values: CDR1 SNHLY, CDR2 FYNNEI. J gave up 7 bases and V 5 bases, and 8 bases lay outside the gene matches.

The genes are TRBV5-1 and TRBJ1-6, with D possibly being TRBD1 (5 bases). The CDR3 runs 16 residues. Germline CDR1 and CDR2: SGHRS and YFSETQ. Trimming cost V 1 base and J 2 bases, with 10 bases left between them. The CDR3 here is CASSLTGSTYNSPLHF. CDR3 in DNA: TGCGCCAGCAGCTTGACAGGCAGCACCTATAATTCACCCCTCCACTTT.

This chain joins TRBV27 and TRBJ1-4; 7 bases map to TRBD1. Losses at the gene ends were 6 bases for V and 6 bases for J; bases not matched to a gene: 10. The CDR3 is 15 residues long. Looked up from germline, CDR1 is MNHEY and CDR2 is SMNVEV (reference sequence). CDR3 sequence (DNA): TGTGCCAGCAGGCCTTACTCCGGGACAGATGAAAAACTGTTTTTT. Its protein product is CASRPYSGTDEKLFF.

The V call is TRBV28, the J call TRBJ2-1; 7 bases line up with TRBD1. The ends lost 5 bases at V and 3 bases at J; junction bases unmatched: 7. Germline V CDR1 and CDR2: MDHEN, SYDVKM. This CDR3 has 15 amino acids. In DNA form, the CDR3 reads TGTGCCAGCAGTCCCGAACAGGGGCACTACAATGAGCAGTTCTTC. It yields the protein CASSPEQGHYNEQFF.

The chain uses TRBV7-9 and TRBJ1-2; 8 nucleotides agree with TRBD1. This CDR3 comprises 14 residues. Germline-derived CDR1 and CDR2 are SEHNR and FQNEAQ (reference sequence). With 5 bases clipped from V and 4 bases from J, the junction kept 6 bases outside the gene matches. The CDR3 here is CASSQGTGPYGYTF. The CDR3 nucleotides read TGTGCCAGCAGCCAAGGGACAGGTCCCTATGGCTACACCTTC.

V gene TRBV6-5 combines with J gene TRBJ2-7; D is unresolved. The germline V gene encodes CDR1 MNHEY and CDR2 SVGAGI. With 6 bases removed from V and 0 bases from J, the gap between germline ends came to 6 bases. The CDR3 has 12 amino acids. CDR3 in amino acids: CASRTSSYEQYF. The CDR3 DNA reads as TGTGCCAGCAGGACAAGCTCCTACGAGCAGTACTTC.